This T cell receptor (beta chain) was documented in a study of blood T cell repertoires in COVID-19. The CDR3 has 14 amino acids. V shed 7 bases, J shed 3 bases, and the junction held 6 bases outside the gene matches. CDR1 is SGHNT and CDR2 is YENEEA in the germline V gene. Generated by immunoSEQ multiplex PCR, the TCRdb table keeps only in-frame clones and is missing some. Altogether about 80,000 clones are present, 78% being singletons, with the ten largest covering around 15%. Sequences were obtained from peripheral blood. The clonotype originates from a human donor in a cohort sampled during active COVID-19. This sequence joins TRBV11-3 and TRBJ2-3, with 8 bases identical to TRBD1. The CDR3 spells CASTRQGWTDTQYF. CDR3 nucleotides: TGTGCCAGCACGCGACAGGGGTGGACAGATACGCAGTATTTT.